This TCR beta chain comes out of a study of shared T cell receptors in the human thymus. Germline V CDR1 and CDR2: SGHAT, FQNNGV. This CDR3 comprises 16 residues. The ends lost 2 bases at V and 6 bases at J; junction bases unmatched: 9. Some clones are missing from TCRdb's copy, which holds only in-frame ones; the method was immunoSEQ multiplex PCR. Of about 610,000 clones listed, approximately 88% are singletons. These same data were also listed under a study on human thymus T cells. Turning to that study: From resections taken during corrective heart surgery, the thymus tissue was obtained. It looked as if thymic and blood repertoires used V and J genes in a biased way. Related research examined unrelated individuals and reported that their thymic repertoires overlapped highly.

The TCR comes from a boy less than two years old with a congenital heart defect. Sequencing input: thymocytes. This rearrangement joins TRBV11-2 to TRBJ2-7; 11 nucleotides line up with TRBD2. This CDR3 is CASSLFIAGGPSEQYF. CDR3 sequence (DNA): TGTGCCAGCAGCTTATTCATAGCGGGAGGGCCCAGCGAGCAGTACTTC.